The clone carrying this TCR beta chain was counted a few times. The CDR3 end shows no conserved phenylalanine or tryptophan, and so a read error is likely. The record originates from a study of T-cell reconstitution after alpha-beta-depleted transplantation in children. Per germline, CDR1 DFQATT and CDR2 SNEGSKA (reference sequence). Trimming removed 2 bases from V and 5 bases from J; junction bases left unmatched: 3. This CDR3 region has 13 residues. The TCRbeta library was prepared with unique molecular identifiers. TCRdb recomputed calls from the PCR reads with MiXCR, one row per CDR3 protein. The sample lists about 290,000 distinct CDR3 sequences, roughly a tenth occurring once.

The material was PBMCs, obtained before TCRalphabeta/CD19-depleted stem cell transplant. The rearrangement links TRBV20-1 to TRBJ2-7; TRBD1 matches at 10 bases. The clonotype originates from a boy in the first two years of life with acute myeloid leukemia, due to receive a stem cell transplant. In DNA form, the CDR3 reads TGCAGTGCTAGATTAGGGACAGGGGACGAGCAGTACTCC. Amino acids: CSARLGTGDEQYS.